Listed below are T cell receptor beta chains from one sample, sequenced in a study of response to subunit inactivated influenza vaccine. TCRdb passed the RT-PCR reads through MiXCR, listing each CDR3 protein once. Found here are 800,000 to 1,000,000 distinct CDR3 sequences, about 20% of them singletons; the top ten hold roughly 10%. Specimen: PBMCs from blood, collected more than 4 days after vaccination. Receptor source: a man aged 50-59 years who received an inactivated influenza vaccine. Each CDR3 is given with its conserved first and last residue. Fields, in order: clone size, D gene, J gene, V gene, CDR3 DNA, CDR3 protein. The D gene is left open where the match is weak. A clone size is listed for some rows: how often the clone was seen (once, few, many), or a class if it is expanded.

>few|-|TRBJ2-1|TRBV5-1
TGCGCCAGCAGCTTGTGGGACGGACCCTACAATGAGCAGTTCTTC
CASSLWDGPYNEQFF
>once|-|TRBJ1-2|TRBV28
TGTGCCAGCAGTTTTGTAGGGGCAGCCTATGGCTACACCTTC
CASSFVGAAYGYTF
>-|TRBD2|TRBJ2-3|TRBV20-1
TGCAGTGCTAGAGATGCAATTGCGGGGGGGTCAAACCGAGGACGGGATACGCAGTATTTT
CSARDAIAGGSNRGRDTQYF
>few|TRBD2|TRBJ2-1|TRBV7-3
TGTGCCAGCAGCCCTATGGGGGGGGGACTAGCGATCCATGAGCAGTTCTTC
CASSPMGGGLAIHEQFF
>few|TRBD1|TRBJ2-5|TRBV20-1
TGCAGTGCAGACCCCGACAGGGGGAATCAAGAGACCCAGTACTTC
CSADPDRGNQETQYF
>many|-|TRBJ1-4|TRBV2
TGTGCCAGCAATAGCTTTGCAACTAATGAAAAACTGTTTTTT
CASNSFATNEKLFF
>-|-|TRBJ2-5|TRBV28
TGTGCCAGCAGTTTTTATGGGGGCAGGGAGACCCAGTACTTC
CASSFYGGRETQYF
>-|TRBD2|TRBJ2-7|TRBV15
TGTGCCACCAGCACTTTAGCGGGGGCCTACGAGCAGTACTTC
CATSTLAGAYEQYF
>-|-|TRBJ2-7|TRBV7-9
TGTGCCAGCAGCTTAGAGGGGGAAGACTACGAGCAGTACTTC
CASSLEGEDYEQYF
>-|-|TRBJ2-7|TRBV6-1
TGTGCCAGCAGGCCCGGGAGTCAGGGCTACGAGCAGTACTTC
CASRPGSQGYEQYF
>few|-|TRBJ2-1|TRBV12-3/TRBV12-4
TGTGCCAGCAGCCACCGGGGCGAGAGCTCCTACAATGAGCAGTTCTTC
CASSHRGESSYNEQFF
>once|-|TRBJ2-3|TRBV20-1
TGCAGTGCCGGACCATTCCCCACCGGTGCAAGCACAGATACGCAGTATTTT
CSAGPFPTGASTDTQYF
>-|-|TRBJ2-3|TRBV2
TGTGCCAGCAGTGAAGCGCTTCGGGGCTCTGCGGATACGCAGTATTTT
CASSEALRGSADTQYF
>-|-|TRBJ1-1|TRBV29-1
TGCAGCGTTGAAGGCGTAAGCTGGGGGAACACTGAAGCTTTCTTT
CSVEGVSWGNTEAFF
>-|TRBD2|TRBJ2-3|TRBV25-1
TGTGCCAGCAGTGTTCGGGGGGGAAGATTAGATACGCAGTATTTT
CASSVRGGRLDTQYF
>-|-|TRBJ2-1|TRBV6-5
TGTGCCAGCAGTTCCTCAAATTCTTTAGGGGAGCAGTTCTTC
CASSSSNSLGEQFF
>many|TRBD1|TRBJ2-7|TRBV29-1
TGCAGCGTTGCCAAGGACAGGGCGTACGAGCAGTACTTC
CSVAKDRAYEQYF
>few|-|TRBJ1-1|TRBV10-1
TGCGCCAGCAGTGAGACGCTGGGTACTGAAGCTTTCTTT
CASSETLGTEAFF
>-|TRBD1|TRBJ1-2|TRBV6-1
TGTGCCAGCAGCAATCGGGACAGGCGACACTATGGCTACACCTTC
CASSNRDRRHYGYTF
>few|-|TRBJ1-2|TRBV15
TGTGCCACCAGCAGAGATTTGCAAGGGGCTCATGGCTACACCTTC
CATSRDLQGAHGYTF
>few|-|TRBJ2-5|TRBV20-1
TGCAGTGCCCCCCGGGACTTAGCGGAGACCCAGTACTTC
CSAPRDLAETQYF
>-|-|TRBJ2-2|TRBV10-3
TGTGCCACCAACGGCGGGATGATCACCGGGGAGCTGTTTTTT
CATNGGMITGELFF
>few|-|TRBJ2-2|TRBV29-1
TGCAGCGCGGGGTTGGGGACCAACACCGGGGAGCTGTTTTTT
CSAGLGTNTGELFF
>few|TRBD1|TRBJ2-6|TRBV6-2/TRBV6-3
TGTGCCAGCAGGCGGTTTTGGACAGGGGGCACCCATAGCTCTGGGGCCAACGTCCTGACTTTC
CASRRFWTGGTHSSGANVLTF
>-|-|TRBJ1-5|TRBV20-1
TGCAGTGCTAGAGATCGCAGCAGAATTAGCAATCAGCCCCAGCATTTT
CSARDRSRISNQPQHF
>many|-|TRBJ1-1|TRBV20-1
TGCAGTGCTAGCACGGGAAACACGGATAACACTGAAGCTTTCTTT
CSASTGNTDNTEAFF
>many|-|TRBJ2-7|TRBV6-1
TGTGCCAGTGGGGGTCCCGAGCAGTACTTC
CASGGPEQYF
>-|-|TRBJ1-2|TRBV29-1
TGCAGCGTTGACGGAACTAAGCACTACACCTTC
CSVDGTKHYTF